Sequencing of this T cell receptor (beta chain) was carried out in a study of shared clonotypes between healthy human individuals. In the naive CD8 group, cells lacked CD45RO and were positively selected for CCR7, so terminally differentiated effector memory CD45RA+ cells were left out. On this clone: Its antigen is still unknown.

Notes on the study in general: Deeper or shallower sequencing was expected to change how clonotypes are shared among donors. Clonotypes which were not shared had lower generation probabilities than clonotypes that all four donors shared.

Sequenced by immunoSEQ multiplex PCR; TCRdb stores in-frame clones only, minus some. The sample includes roughly 650,000 clones, 95% to 97% seen only once; the top ten take more than 0.085%. The CDR3 consists of 14 residues. Trimming removed 5 bases from V and 3 bases from J; junction bases left unmatched: 5. Germline V gene data show CDR1 as MNHEY and CDR2 as SMNVEV (reference sequence). The receptor was isolated from a woman aged 25 to 39 in good health. The material sequenced was naive CD8+ T cells sorted from blood. The V call is TRBV27, the J call TRBJ2-7, with 9 positions matching TRBD2. CDR3 nucleotide sequence: TGTGCCAGCAGTGTTAGCGGGAGAGACTACGAGCAGTACTTC. Amino acids: CASSVSGRDYEQYF.